This TCR beta chain was identified in a study of long-term antiretroviral therapy in people with HIV. Trimming removed 8 bases from V and 2 bases from J, with 10 bases in between. The V gene's germline CDR1 is SNHLY and CDR2 FYNNEI. This CDR3 spans 13 amino acids. Survey level was the resolution at which the v3.0 immunoSEQ assay ran. Sequencing set out to capture roughly 40,000-55,000 T-cell genomes per sample. The method was immunoSEQ multiplex PCR; TCRdb's version includes in-frame clones alone and lacks a portion of them. The profile covers some 19,000 clones, with around 80% appearing a single time and almost 9.5% taken by the ten largest.

The chain has TRBV2 and TRBJ1-5, with a tentative D call TRBD1 (5 bases). This sample comprised unsorted PBMCs, obtained 4.1 years after starting antiretroviral therapy. The receptor was derived from a woman in her forties with HIV. Here the CDR3 reads CASGGTGNQPQHF. The CDR3 DNA is TGTGCCAGCGGAGGGACTGGCAATCAGCCCCAGCATTTT.